This T cell receptor (beta chain) was documented in a study of regulatory T cells in long-lasting Graves disease. Across the whole study: Persistent cases were those of Graves' disease that involved over 5 years of antithyroid drugs with positive TSH receptor antibodies. Overall study results and limits: Persistent Graves' patients showed a TCR diversity that was lower than that of newly diagnosed ones. Patients with persistent disease showed a bias toward TRBV28, TRBJ1-2 and TRBJ2-5. Comparison showed that persistent patients shared more public clonotypes (about 2,700) than new patients (about 970).

Noted time point: persistent/refractory GD, antithyroid drugs over 5 years with positive TRAb. RNA extracted from PBMCs served as the sequencing template. This clonotype was counted ten times or more. The antigen is not known. This CDR3 has 21 amino acids. The V segment lost 2 bases and the J segment 3 bases; nucleotides outside the gene matches: 20. Germline V gene sequence: CDR1 SNHLY, CDR2 FYNNEI. Arm-PCR of CDR3 regions and iRepertoire HTBI primers were used to build TCR beta libraries. TCRdb itself ran the multiplex PCR reads through MiXCR, one entry per CDR3 protein. The table lists a few hundred thousand distinct CDR3 sequences, about 20% of them singletons.

This TCR was recovered from a female donor with Graves disease. Sequencing was performed on peripheral blood mononuclear cells (PBMCs), taken when the disease was refractory, from a patient treated with antithyroid drugs. The V call is TRBV2, the J call TRBJ2-7, with 12 nucleotides matching TRBD2. The CDR3 is CASSERLAGGPHPAEIYEQYF. The CDR3 DNA reads as TGTGCCAGCAGTGAACGCCTAGCGGGAGGGCCACACCCGGCGGAGATCTACGAGCAGTACTTC. Complete variable domain (other parts from reference TRBV2 and TRBJ2-7): EPEVTQTPSHQVTQMGQEVILRCVPISNHLYFYWYRQILGQKVEFLVSFYNNEISEKSEIFDDQFSVERPDGSNFTLKIRSTKLEDSAMYFCASSERLAGGPHPAEIYEQYFGPGTRLTVT.